These T cell receptor beta chains were read from a single sample in a study of T cell responses to AZD1222 COVID-19 vaccine. Produced via immunoSEQ multiplex PCR; TCRdb's table is partial and in-frame only. The repertoire holds 110,000 to 150,000 clones, with around nine tenths as singletons. The sequences come from peripheral blood, collected on day 0 of AZD1222 vaccination. Source of these receptors: an adult in good health. The CDR3 runs from the conserved cysteine through the conserved F or W. D genes are given only for firm matches.

V	D	J	DNA	CDR3
TRBV9	.	TRBJ1-1	TGTGCCAGCAGCCCCTATGGAGGGCCCACTGAAGCTTTCTTT	CASSPYGGPTEAFF
TRBV5-1	TRBD1	TRBJ1-1	TGCGCCAGCAGCCGTCTGACAGGGGAAGCTTTCTTT	CASSRLTGEAFF
TRBV4-3	.	TRBJ1-2	TGCGCCAGCAGCCAAGATGCGAGCGCACCTAACTATGGCTACACCTTC	CASSQDASAPNYGYTF
TRBV28	.	TRBJ2-3	TGTGCCACTCGTTTGGGGGGTTCCACAGATACGCAGTATTTT	CATRLGGSTDTQYF
TRBV12-1	.	TRBJ1-5	TGTGCCAGCAGCTCTAGACTTGGCAATCAGCCCCAGCATTTT	CASSSRLGNQPQHF
TRBV7-2	.	TRBJ1-6	TGTGCCAGCTCCCCCGAGGGGTGGGGGAGGTCACCCCTCCACTTT	CASSPEGWGRSPLHF
TRBV27	.	TRBJ2-2	TGTGCCAGCAGTTGGGACTGGGCCGGGGAGCTGTTTTTT	CASSWDWAGELFF
TRBV28	TRBD1	TRBJ2-7	TGTGCCAGCCTAGGGGGCCCCTACGAGCAGTACTTC	CASLGGPYEQYF
TRBV7-9	.	TRBJ1-4	TGTGCCAGCAGCGGAAAGGGAAGTACTAATGAAAAACTGTTTTTT	CASSGKGSTNEKLFF
TRBV7-2	TRBD2	TRBJ2-5	TGTGCCAGCAGCTTTAGCGGGCCTGGGATCTGGGAGACCCAGTACTTC	CASSFSGPGIWETQYF
TRBV5-1	TRBD2	TRBJ2-1	TGCGCCAGCAGCCCGGGACTAGCAGGGGGGCAGTTCTTC	CASSPGLAGGQFF
TRBV27	.	TRBJ2-7	TGTGCCAGCAGAAATGTAGTCTCCTACGAGCAGTACTTC	CASRNVVSYEQYF
TRBV7-2	TRBD2	TRBJ2-3	TGTGCCAGTTTAGCGGGACCAACAGATACGCAGTATTTT	CASLAGPTDTQYF
TRBV7-2	.	TRBJ2-3	TGTGCCAGCAGGCGGGCCTCTAGCACAGATACGCAGTATTTT	CASRRASSTDTQYF
TRBV20-1	.	TRBJ2-1	TGCAGTGCTAGAGACCCAAATGAGCAGTTCTTC	CSARDPNEQFF
TRBV6-4	TRBD2	TRBJ2-2	TGTGCCAGCAGACTAGCGGGAGACACCGGGGAGCTGTTTTTT	CASRLAGDTGELFF
TRBV11-3	TRBD2	TRBJ2-1	TGTGCCAGCAGCTTAGTAGCGGGAGGTACATACAATGAGCAGTTCTTC	CASSLVAGGTYNEQFF
TRBV5-1	TRBD1	TRBJ2-1	TGCGCCAGCAGCCTACGGACAGGGACAAATGAGCAGTTCTTC	CASSLRTGTNEQFF
TRBV7-2	TRBD1	TRBJ2-7	TGTGCCAGCAGCTTAGTTCAGGGGGACTCCTACGAGCAGTACTTC	CASSLVQGDSYEQYF
TRBV21-1	.	TRBJ2-1	TGTGCCAGCAGCCGAAAGGAGACTAGCGGGAACTCCTACAATGAGCAGTTCTTC	CASSRKETSGNSYNEQFF